Listed here are 5 T cell receptor beta chains from one sample, sequenced in a study of T cells in pancreatic ductal adenocarcinoma. The selected patients with pancreatic ductal adenocarcinoma had surgery but no neoadjuvant therapy. Sequenced by immunoSEQ multiplex PCR; TCRdb stores in-frame clones only, minus some. The data contain roughly 5,000 clones, 65% to 80% of them singletons. The sample comprised pancreatic tumor tissue. These TCRs come from a human donor with pancreatic ductal adenocarcinoma. The donor label of this sample is uncertain.

The J gene is TRBJ1-2, the V gene TRBV6-1; TRBD1 agrees at 9 bases. The V gene end was trimmed by 2 bases and the J gene end by 2 bases; junction bases not matched to a gene: 6. The CDR3 has 16 amino acids. The germline CDR1 and CDR2 sequences are MNHNS and SASEGT. The CDR3 nucleotides read TGTGCCAGCAGTGAATCTTTGGACAGGGGCAACTATGGCTACACCTTC. Translation: CASSESLDRGNYGYTF.

This chain joins TRBV5-1 and TRBJ2-1; maybe TRBD2 (6 bases). Germline assignment: CDR1 SGHRS and CDR2 YFSETQ. Trimming pared 5 bases from V and 6 bases from J, leaving 15 bases between. The CDR3 length is 14 residues. As DNA, the CDR3 is TGCGCCAGCAGGGAGGGGTCGGGCGGCAATGAGCAGTTCTTC. It translates to CASREGSGGNEQFF. Full variable domain (outside the CDR3, taken from reference TRBV5-1 and TRBJ2-1): KAGVTQTPRYLIKTRGQQVTLSCSPISGHRSVSWYQQTPGQGLQFLFEYFSETQRNKGNFPGRFSGRQFSNSRSEMNVSTLELGDSALYLCASREGSGGNEQFFGPGTRLTVL.

This clone was detected only once. V is TRBV15 and J is TRBJ2-3; 8 bases are shared with TRBD2. J gave up 0 bases and V 4 bases, and 12 bases lay outside the gene matches. This CDR3 region has 18 residues. CDR1 is LNHNV, CDR2 YYDKDF, per germline (reference sequence). CDR3 DNA sequence: TGTGCCACCAGCATCGCCCGGGCGGCGGGGGGTAGCACAGATACGCAGTATTTT. It codes for CATSIARAAGGSTDTQYF.

This clone occurred once. The chain has TRBV28 and TRBJ2-3; 15 bases match TRBD2. Trimming removed 4 bases from V and 1 base from J; junction bases left unmatched: 6. The germline CDR1 and CDR2 sequences are MDHEN and SYDVKM. The CDR3 length is 18 residues. The CDR3 is CASSSGLAGGPGTDTQYF. CDR3 DNA sequence: TGTGCCAGCAGTTCAGGACTAGCGGGAGGGCCGGGCACAGATACGCAGTATTTT.

This chain joins TRBV10-3 and TRBJ1-4, with TRBD1 as a possible D gene (6 bases). V was clipped by 3 bases and J by 8 bases, with 7 bases between them. The CDR3 sequence is 12 residues long. In germline, CDR1 is ENHRY, CDR2 SYGVKD. This CDR3 reads CAISDRGEKLFF. In nucleotides, the CDR3 is TGTGCCATCAGTGACAGGGGCGAAAAACTGTTTTTT.